This entry features one T cell receptor (beta chain) sequence. This specimen belongs to a study of blood T cell repertoires in COVID-19. Study-wide background: The United States, Italy and Spain were the sources of the acute and convalescent COVID-19 samples.

Produced via immunoSEQ multiplex PCR; TCRdb's table is partial and in-frame only. The sample lists a few hundred thousand clones; roughly 87% were seen once. V gave up 7 bases and J gave up 3 bases; unmatched junction bases: 15. The CDR3 spans 18 residues. The rearrangement joins TRBV23-1 to TRBJ2-2; 9 bases match TRBD1. TRBV23-1 is assigned to the ORF class and has an uncertain function. The receptor comes from a man aged 50-59 years with active or convalescent COVID-19. The sample was peripheral blood. CDR3 amino acids: CASTSPLTGGEDTGELFF. The CDR3 DNA reads TGCGCCAGCACATCACCCCTTACAGGGGGCGAGGACACCGGGGAGCTGTTTTTT.